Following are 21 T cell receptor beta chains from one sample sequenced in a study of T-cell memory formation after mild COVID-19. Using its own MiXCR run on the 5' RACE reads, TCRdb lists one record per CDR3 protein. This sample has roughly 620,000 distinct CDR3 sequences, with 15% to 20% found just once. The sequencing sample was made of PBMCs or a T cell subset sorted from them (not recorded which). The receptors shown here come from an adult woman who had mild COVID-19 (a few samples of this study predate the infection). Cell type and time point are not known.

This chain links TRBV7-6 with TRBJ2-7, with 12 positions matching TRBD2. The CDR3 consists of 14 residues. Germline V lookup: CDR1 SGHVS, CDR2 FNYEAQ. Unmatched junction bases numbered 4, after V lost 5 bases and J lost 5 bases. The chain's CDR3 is CASSRGLAGHEQYF. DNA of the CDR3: TGTGCCAGCAGCCGGGGACTAGCGGGCCACGAGCAGTACTTC. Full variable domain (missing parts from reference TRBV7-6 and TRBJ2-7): GAGVSQSPRYKVTKRGQDVALRCDPISGHVSLYWYRQALGQGPEFLTYFNYEAQQDKSGLPNDRFSAERPEGSISTLTIQRTEQRDSAMYRCASSRGLAGHEQYFGPGTRLTVT.

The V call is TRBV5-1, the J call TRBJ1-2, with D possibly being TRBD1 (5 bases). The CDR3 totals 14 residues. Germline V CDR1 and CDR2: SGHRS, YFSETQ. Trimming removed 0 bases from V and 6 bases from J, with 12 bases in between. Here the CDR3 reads CASSLEGREDGYTF. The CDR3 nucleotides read TGCGCCAGCAGCTTGGAGGGCAGGGAGGATGGCTACACCTTC.

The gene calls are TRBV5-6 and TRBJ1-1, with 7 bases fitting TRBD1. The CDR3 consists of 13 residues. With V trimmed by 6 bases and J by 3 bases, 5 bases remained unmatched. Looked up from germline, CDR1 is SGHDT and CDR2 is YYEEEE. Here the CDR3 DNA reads TGTGCCAGCACCTACAGGGGTCACACTGAAGCTTTCTTT. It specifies CASTYRGHTEAFF.

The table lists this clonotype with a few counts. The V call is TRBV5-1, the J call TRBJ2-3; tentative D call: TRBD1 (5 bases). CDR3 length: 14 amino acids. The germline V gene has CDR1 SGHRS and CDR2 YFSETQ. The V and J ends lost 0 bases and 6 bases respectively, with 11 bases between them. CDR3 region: CASSLGGLGDTQYF. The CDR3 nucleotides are TGCGCCAGCAGCTTGGGGGGCCTGGGGGATACGCAGTATTTT.

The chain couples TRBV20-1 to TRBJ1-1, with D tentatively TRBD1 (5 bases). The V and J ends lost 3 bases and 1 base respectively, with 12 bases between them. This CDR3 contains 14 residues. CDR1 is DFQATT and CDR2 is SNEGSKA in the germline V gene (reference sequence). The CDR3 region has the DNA TGCAGTGCTAGGATCGGGACTAGGAACACTGAAGCTTTCTTT. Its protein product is CSARIGTRNTEAFF.

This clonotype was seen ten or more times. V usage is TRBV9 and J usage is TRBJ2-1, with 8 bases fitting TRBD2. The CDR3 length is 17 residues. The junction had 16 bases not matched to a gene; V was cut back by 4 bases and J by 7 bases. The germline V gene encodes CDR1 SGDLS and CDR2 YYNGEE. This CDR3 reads CASSRAPGGGPGNEQFF. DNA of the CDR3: TGTGCCAGCAGCCGCGCTCCGGGGGGGGGGCCCGGAAATGAGCAGTTCTTC.

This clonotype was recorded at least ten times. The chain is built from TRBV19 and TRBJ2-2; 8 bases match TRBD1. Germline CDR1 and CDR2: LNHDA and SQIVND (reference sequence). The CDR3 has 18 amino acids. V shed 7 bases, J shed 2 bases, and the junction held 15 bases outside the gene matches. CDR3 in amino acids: CASKPSGTGTGNTGELFF. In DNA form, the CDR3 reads TGTGCCAGTAAGCCCTCGGGTACCGGGACAGGAAACACCGGGGAGCTGTTTTTT.

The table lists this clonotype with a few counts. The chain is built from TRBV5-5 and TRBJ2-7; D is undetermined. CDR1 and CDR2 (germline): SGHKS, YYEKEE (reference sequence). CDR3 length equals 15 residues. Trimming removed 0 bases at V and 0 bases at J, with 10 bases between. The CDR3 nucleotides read TGTGCCAGCAGCTTGGAATCGGGCCTCTCCTACGAGCAGTACTTC. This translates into CASSLESGLSYEQYF.

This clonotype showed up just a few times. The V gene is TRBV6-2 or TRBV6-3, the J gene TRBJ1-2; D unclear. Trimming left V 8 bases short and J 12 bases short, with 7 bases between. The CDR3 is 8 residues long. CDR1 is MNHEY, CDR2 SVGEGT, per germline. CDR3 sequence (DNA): TGTGCCAGCGCCCAGGACACCTTC. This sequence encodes CASAQDTF.

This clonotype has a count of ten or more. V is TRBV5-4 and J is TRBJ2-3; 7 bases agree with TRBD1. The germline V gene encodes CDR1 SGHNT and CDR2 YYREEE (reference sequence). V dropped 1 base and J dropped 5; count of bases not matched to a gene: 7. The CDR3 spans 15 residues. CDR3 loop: CASSLPGTEGDTQYF. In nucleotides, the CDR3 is TGTGCCAGCAGCTTGCCCGGGACAGAGGGAGATACGCAGTATTTT.

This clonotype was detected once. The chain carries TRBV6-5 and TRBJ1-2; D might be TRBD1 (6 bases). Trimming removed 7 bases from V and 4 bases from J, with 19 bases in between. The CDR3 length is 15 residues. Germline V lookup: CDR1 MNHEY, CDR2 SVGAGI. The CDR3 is CASIGGQSGGYGYTF. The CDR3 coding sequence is TGTGCCAGCATCGGAGGACAGTCCGGAGGCTATGGCTACACCTTC.

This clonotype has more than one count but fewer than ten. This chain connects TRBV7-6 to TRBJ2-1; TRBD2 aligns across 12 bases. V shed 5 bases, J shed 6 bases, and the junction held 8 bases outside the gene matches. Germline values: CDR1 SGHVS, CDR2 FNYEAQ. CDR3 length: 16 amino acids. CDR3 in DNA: TGTGCCAGCAGCCCCAAACTAGCGGGGGGCCTCAATGAGCAGTTCTTC. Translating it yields CASSPKLAGGLNEQFF.

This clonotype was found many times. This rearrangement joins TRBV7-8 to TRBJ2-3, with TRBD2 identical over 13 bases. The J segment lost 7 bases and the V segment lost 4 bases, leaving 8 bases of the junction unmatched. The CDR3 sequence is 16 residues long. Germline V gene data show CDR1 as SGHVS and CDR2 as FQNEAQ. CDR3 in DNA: TGTGCCAGCAGCTCCCGGACTAGCGGGAGAAGGCATACGCAGTATTTT. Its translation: CASSSRTSGRRHTQYF.

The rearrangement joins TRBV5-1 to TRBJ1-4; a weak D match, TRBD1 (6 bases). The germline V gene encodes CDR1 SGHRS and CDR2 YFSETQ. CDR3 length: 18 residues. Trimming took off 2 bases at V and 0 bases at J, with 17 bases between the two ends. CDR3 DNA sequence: TGCGCCAGCAGCTTTGGACAGCCTCAATCGGCAACTAATGAAAAACTGTTTTTT. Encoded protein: CASSFGQPQSATNEKLFF.

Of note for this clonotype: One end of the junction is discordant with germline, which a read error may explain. CDR3 loop: CSSRGGAIF. For the CDR3, the DNA is TGCAGCTCCCGAGGGGGGGCCATCTTT. This sequence joins TRBV29-1 and TRBJ1-6, with D tentatively TRBD1 (6 bases). This CDR3 has 9 residues. Germline V lookup: CDR1 SQVTM, CDR2 ANQGSEA.

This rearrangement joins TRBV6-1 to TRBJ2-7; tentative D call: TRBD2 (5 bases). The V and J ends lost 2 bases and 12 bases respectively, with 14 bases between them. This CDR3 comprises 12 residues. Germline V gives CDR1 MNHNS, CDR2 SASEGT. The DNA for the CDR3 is TGTGCCAGCAGTGAATTCGGGGTAAGGAGGTACTTC. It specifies CASSEFGVRRYF.

CDR3 amino acids: CSASDSPVQDTIYF. The CDR3 region has the DNA TGCAGTGCTTCCGACAGCCCGGTTCAGGACACCATATATTTT. V gene TRBV20-1 combines with J gene TRBJ1-3; possible D gene TRBD1, 5 bases. The germline V and J ends were trimmed by 5 bases and 8 bases, with 19 bases remaining between them. In germline, CDR1 is DFQATT, CDR2 SNEGSKA (reference sequence). This CDR3 region has 14 residues.

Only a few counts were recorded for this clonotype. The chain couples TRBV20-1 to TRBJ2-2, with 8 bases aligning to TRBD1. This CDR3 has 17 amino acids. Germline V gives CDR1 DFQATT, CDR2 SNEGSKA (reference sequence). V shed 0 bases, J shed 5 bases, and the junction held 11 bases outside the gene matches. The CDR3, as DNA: TGCAGTGCTAGAGATCGACGGTCAGGGGGCGAAACCGGGGAGCTGTTTTTT. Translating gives CSARDRRSGGETGELFF.

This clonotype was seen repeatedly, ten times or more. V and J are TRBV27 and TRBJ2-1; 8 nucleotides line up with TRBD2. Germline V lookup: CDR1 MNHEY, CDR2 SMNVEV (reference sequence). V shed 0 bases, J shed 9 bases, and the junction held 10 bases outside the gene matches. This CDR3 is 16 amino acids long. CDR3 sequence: CASSLSGGGPTSEQFF. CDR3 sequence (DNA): TGTGCCAGCAGTTTATCCGGCGGGGGGCCCACCAGTGAGCAGTTCTTC.

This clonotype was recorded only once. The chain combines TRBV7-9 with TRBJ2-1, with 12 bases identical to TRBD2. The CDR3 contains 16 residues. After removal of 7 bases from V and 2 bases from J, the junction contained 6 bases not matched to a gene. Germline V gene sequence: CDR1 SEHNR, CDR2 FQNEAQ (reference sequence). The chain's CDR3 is CASKLAGGHTYNEQFF. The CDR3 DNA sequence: TGTGCCAGCAAGCTAGCGGGAGGGCATACCTACAATGAGCAGTTCTTC.

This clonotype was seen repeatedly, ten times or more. The CDR3 nucleotides are TGTGCCAGCAGTTTGGACAGGGCCTACGAGCAGTACTTC. It specifies CASSLDRAYEQYF. This chain joins TRBV12-3 or TRBV12-4 and TRBJ2-7, with 8 bases fitting TRBD1. V trimming: 3 bases; J trimming: 2 bases; junction bases outside the gene matches: 0. The CDR3 sequence is 13 residues long.